This T cell receptor (beta chain) was captured in a study of blood T cell repertoires in COVID-19. Original methodology: By means of reference gene primer amplification, nucleated cell counts were estimated. Here immunoSEQ multiplex PCR was the method, and the copy in TCRdb shows in-frame clones only, minus some. The DNA gave D and trimming, while V, J and clone size come from that table. The profile shows approximately 260,000 clones, 70% to 90% of them singletons. Of note for this clone: Additional DNA sequences in this sample encode the identical CDR3.

Looked up from germline, CDR1 is SGHRS and CDR2 is YFSETQ. CDR3 length: 14 amino acids. The junction had 2 bases not matched to a gene; V was cut back by 3 bases and J by 0 bases. The clonotype originates from a woman aged 40 to 55 with acute COVID-19. The specimen sequenced was PBMCs or T cells enriched from blood (not recorded which). The chain combines TRBV5-1 with TRBJ1-1; 7 positions agree with TRBD1. CDR3 sequence (DNA): TGCGCCAGCAGCTCGGGACAGTTGAACACTGAAGCTTTCTTT. As protein: CASSSGQLNTEAFF.